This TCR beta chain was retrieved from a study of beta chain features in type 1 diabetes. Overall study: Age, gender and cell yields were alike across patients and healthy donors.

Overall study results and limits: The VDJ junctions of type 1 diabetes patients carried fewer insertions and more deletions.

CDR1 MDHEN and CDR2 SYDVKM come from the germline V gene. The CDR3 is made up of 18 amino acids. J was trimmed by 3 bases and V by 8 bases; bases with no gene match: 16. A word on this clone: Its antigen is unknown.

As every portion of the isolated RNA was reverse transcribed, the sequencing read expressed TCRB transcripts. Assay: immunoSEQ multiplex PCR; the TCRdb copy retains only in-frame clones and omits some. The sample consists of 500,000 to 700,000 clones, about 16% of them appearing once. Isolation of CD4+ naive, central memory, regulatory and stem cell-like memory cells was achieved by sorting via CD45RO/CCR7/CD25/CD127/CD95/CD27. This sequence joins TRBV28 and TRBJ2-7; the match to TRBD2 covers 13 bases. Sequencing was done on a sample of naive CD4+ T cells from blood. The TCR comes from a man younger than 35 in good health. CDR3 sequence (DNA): TGTGCCAGCTGGACAGGGGGTAAGGGGACTAGCGGGATCTACGAGCAGTACTTC. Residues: CASWTGGKGTSGIYEQYF.